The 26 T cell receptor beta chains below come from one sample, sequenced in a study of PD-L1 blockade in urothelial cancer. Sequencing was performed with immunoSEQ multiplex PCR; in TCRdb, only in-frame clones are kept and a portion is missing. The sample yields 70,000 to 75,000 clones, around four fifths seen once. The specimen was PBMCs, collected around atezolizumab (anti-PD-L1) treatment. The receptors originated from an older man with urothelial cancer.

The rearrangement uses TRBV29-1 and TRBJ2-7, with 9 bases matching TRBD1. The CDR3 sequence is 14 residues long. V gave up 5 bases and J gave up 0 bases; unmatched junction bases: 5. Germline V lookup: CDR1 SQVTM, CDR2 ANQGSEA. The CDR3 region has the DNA TGCAGCGTTTTCCAGACAGGGGGCTCCTACGAGCAGTACTTC. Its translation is CSVFQTGGSYEQYF.

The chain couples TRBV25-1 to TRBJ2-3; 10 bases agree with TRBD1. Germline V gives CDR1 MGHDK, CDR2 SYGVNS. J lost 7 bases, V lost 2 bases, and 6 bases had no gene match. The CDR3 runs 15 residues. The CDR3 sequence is CASSEKGQGRNTQYF. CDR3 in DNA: TGTGCCAGCAGTGAAAAGGGACAGGGGCGTAATACGCAGTATTTT.

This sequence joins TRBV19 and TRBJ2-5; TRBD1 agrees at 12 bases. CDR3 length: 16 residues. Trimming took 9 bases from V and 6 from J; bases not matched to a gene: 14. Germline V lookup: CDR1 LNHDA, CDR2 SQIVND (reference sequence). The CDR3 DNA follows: TGTGCCAGCAACGAGGGACAGGGGGCCGCCAAGAAGACCCAGTACTTC. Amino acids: CASNEGQGAAKKTQYF.

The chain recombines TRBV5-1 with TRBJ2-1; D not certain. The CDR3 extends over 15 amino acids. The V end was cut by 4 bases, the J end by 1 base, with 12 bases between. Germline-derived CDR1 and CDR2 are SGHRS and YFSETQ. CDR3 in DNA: TGCGCCAGCAGCCTACGAGTCGGTTCCTACAATGAGCAGTTCTTC. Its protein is CASSLRVGSYNEQFF.

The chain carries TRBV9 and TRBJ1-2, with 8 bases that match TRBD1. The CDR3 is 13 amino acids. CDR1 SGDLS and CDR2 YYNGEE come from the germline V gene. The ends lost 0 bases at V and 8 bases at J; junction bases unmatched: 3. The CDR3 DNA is TGTGCCAGCAGCGTAGTAGGGGACAGGGGCTACACCTTC. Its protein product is CASSVVGDRGYTF.

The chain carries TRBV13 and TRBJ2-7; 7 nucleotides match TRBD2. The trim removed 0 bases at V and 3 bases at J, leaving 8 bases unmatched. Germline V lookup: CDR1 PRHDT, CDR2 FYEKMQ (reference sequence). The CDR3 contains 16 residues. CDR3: CASSLGGGGLNYEQYF. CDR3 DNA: TGTGCCAGCAGCTTAGGCGGCGGGGGTCTCAACTACGAGCAGTACTTC.

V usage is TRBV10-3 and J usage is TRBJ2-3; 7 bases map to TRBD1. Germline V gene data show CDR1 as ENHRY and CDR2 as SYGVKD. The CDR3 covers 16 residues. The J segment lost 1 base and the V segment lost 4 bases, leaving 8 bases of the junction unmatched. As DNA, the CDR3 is TGTGCCATCAGTGGGGGGAGACAGGGTGGCACAGATACGCAGTATTTT. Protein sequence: CAISGGRQGGTDTQYF.

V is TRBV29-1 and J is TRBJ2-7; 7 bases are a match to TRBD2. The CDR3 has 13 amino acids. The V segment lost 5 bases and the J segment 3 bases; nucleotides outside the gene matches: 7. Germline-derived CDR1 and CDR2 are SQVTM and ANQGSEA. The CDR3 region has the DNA TGCAGCGTTTCCGGGACTACCATCTACGAGCAGTACTTC. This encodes CSVSGTTIYEQYF.

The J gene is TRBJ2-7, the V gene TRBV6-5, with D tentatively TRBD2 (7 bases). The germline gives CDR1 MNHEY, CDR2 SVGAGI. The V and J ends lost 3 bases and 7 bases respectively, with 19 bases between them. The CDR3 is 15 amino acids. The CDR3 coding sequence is TGTGCCAGCAGTTATGGGGGACACGGCGGGGGAGAGCAGTACTTC. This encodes CASSYGGHGGGEQYF.

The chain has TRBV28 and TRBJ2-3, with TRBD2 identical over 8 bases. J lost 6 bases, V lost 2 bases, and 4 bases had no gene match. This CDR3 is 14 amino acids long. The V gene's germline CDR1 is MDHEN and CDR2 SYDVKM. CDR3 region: CASSLSGSPDTQYF. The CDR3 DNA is TGTGCCAGCAGTTTAAGCGGGAGCCCCGATACGCAGTATTTT. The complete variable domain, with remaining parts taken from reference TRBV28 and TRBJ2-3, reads DVKVTQSSRYLVKRTGEKVFLECVQDMDHENMFWYRQDPGLGLRLIYFSYDVKMKEKGDIPEGYSVSREKKERFSLILESASTNQTSMYLCASSLSGSPDTQYFGPGTRLTVL.

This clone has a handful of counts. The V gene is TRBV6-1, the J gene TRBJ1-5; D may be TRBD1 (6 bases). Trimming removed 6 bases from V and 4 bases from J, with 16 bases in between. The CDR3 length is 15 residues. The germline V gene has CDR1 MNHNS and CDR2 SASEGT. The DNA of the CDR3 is TGTGCCAGCAGGCACCCCGCAGGGGTTAATCAGCCCCAGCATTTT. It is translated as CASRHPAGVNQPQHF.

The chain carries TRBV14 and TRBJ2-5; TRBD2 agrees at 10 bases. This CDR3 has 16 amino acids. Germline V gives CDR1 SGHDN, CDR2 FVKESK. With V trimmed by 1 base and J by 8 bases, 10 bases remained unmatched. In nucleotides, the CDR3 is TGTGCCAGCAGCCAAGTAGGGGGGCTAGCGGGAGTTACCCAGTACTTC. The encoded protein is CASSQVGGLAGVTQYF.

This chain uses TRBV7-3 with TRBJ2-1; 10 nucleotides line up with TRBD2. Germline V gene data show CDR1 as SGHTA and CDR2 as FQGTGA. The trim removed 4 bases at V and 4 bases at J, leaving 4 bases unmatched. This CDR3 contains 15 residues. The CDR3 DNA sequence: TGTGCCAGCAGCTCTGGACTAGCGGCGTACAATGAGCAGTTCTTC. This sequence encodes CASSSGLAAYNEQFF.

The CDR3 sequence is CASRPPGLPTGELFF. The CDR3 DNA reads as TGTGCCAGCAGGCCCCCGGGACTACCAACCGGGGAGCTGTTTTTT. The chain employs TRBV6-5 and TRBJ2-2; 7 bases fit TRBD2. Looked up from germline, CDR1 is MNHEY and CDR2 is SVGAGI. Germline trimming cut 6 bases from V and 5 bases from J; bases unmatched to any gene: 9. The CDR3 is 15 residues long.

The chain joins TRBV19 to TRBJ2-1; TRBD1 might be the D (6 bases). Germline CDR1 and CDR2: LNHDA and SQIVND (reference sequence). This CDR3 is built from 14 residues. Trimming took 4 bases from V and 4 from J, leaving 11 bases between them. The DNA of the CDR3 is TGTGCCAGTAGTAGGGGGCCCTCTTACAATGAGCAGTTCTTC. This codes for CASSRGPSYNEQFF.

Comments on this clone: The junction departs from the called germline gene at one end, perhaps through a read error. In nucleotides, the CDR3 is TGTGCCATCCAATCGACTAGCGGACCCTACAATGAGCGGTTCTTC. It specifies CAIQSTSGPYNERFF. This chain connects TRBV10-3 to TRBJ2-1; 9 bases align to TRBD2. Per germline, CDR1 ENHRY and CDR2 SYGVKD. The CDR3 covers 15 residues.

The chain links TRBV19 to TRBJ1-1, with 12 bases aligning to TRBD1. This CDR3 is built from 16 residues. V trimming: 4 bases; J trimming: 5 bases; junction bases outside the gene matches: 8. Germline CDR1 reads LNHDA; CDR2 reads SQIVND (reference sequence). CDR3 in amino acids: CASSNWDRGLGTEAFF. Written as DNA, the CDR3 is TGTGCCAGTAGTAACTGGGACAGGGGGCTTGGGACTGAAGCTTTCTTT.

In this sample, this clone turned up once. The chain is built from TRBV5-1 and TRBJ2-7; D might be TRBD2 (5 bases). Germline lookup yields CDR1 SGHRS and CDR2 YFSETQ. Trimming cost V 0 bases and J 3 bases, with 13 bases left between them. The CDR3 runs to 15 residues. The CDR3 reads CASSLGGSGNYEQYF. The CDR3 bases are TGCGCCAGCAGCTTGGGTGGGTCCGGGAACTACGAGCAGTACTTC. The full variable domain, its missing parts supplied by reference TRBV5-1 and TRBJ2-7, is KAGVTQTPRYLIKTRGQQVTLSCSPISGHRSVSWYQQTPGQGLQFLFEYFSETQRNKGNFPGRFSGRQFSNSRSEMNVSTLELGDSALYLCASSLGGSGNYEQYFGPGTRLTVT.

The chain's CDR3 is CASSPRLAGGFNEQFF. The CDR3, as DNA: TGTGCCAGCAGTCCCCGACTAGCGGGAGGATTCAATGAGCAGTTCTTC. This rearrangement joins TRBV27 to TRBJ2-1; 13 nucleotides align to TRBD2. Germline CDR1 is MNHEY and CDR2 is SMNVEV (reference sequence). V was pared by 5 bases and J by 6 bases, with 7 bases of the junction left unmatched. This CDR3 has 16 amino acids.

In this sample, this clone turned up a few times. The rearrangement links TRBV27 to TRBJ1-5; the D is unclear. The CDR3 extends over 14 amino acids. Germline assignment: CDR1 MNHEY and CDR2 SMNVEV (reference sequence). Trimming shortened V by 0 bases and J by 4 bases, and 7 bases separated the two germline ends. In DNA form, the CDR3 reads TGTGCCAGCAGTTTATCCGGGGTTAATCAGCCCCAGCATTTT. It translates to CASSLSGVNQPQHF.

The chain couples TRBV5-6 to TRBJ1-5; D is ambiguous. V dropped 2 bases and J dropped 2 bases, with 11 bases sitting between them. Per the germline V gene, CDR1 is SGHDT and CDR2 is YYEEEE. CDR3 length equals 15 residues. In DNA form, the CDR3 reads TGTGCCAGCAGCTTAAGGTTCCAGGGCAATCAGCCCCAGCATTTT. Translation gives CASSLRFQGNQPQHF.

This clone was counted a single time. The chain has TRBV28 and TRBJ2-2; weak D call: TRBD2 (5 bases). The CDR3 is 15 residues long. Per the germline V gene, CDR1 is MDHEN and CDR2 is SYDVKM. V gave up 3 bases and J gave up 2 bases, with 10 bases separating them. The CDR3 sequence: CASSFGGSNTGELFF. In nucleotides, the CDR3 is TGTGCCAGCAGTTTTGGCGGGTCCAACACCGGGGAGCTGTTTTTT.

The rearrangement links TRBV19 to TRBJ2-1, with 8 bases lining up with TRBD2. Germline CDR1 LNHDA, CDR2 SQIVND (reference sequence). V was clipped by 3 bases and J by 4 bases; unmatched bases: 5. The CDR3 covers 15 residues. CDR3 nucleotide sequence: TGTGCCAGTAGTATCAAGGCTAGCGGGTACAATGAGCAGTTCTTC. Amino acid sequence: CASSIKASGYNEQFF.

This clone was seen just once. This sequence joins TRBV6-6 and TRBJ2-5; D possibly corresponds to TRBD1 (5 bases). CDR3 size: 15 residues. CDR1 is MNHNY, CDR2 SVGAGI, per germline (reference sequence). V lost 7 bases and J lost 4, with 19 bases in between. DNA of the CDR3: TGTGCCAGCAAACTTACAGGAGACAGTAGAGAGACCCAGTACTTC. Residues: CASKLTGDSRETQYF.

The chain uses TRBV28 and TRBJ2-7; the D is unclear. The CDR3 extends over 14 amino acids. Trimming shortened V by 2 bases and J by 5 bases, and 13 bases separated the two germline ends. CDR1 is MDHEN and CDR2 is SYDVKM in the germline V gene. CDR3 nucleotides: TGTGCCAGCAGTTTACAGGTTCGGTGGAACGAGCAGTACTTC. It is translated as CASSLQVRWNEQYF.

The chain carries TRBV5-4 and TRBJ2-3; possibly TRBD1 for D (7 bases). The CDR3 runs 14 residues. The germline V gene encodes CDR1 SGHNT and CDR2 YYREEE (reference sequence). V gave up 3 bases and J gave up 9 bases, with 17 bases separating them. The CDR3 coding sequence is TGTGCCAGCAGCTCGGGGGACCCAGGGGGAACGCAGTATTTT. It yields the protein CASSSGDPGGTQYF.